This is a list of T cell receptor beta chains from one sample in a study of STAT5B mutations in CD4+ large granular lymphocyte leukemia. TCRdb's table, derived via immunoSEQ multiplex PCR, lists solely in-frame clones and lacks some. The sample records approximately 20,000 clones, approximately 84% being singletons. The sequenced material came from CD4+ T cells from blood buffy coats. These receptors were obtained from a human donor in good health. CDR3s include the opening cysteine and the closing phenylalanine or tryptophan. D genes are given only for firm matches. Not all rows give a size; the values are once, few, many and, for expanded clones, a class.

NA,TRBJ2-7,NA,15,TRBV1,TGCACCAGCAGCCAAGAACCCCAGCGGGTGAACGAGCAGTACTTC,CTSSQEPQRVNEQYF
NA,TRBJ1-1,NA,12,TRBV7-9,TGTGCCAGCAGCTTACCGGGGGGAAGAGCTTTCTTT,CASSLPGGRAFF
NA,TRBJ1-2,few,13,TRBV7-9,TGTGCCAGCAGTTCCTCGGGGGCGGTCGGCTACACCTTC,CASSSSGAVGYTF
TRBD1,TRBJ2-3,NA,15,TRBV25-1,TGTGCCAGCAGTGAGTTGGGACAGGGCACAGATACGCAGTATTTT,CASSELGQGTDTQYF
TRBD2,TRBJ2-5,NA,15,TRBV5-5,TGTGCCAGCAGCACTCTAGCGGCCGTCCAAGAGACCCAGTACTTC,CASSTLAAVQETQYF
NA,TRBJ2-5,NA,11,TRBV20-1,TGCAGTGCTAGAGATCTGGAGACCCAGTACTTC,CSARDLETQYF
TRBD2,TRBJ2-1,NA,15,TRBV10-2,TGCGCCAGCAGTGGTGGACTAGCGGGAGCTCTTGAGCAGTTCTTC,CASSGGLAGALEQFF
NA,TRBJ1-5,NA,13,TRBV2,TGTGCCAGCACCGAGGTGAGGGATCAGCCCCAGCATTTT,CASTEVRDQPQHF
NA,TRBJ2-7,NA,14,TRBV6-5,TGTGCCAGCAGGAAGGGTCTGGGCTCCTACGAGCAGTACTTC,CASRKGLGSYEQYF
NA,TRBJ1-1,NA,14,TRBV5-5,TGTGCCAGCAGCTTGGGGGGCCTGAACACTGAAGCTTTCTTT,CASSLGGLNTEAFF
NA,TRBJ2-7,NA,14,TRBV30,TGTGCCTGGAGTAAAGCCGGGACAAAGCCCGAGCAGTACTTC,CAWSKAGTKPEQYF
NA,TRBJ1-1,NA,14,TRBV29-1,TGCAGCGTTGCGTTTGACAGTATGAACACTGAAGCTTTCTTT,CSVAFDSMNTEAFF
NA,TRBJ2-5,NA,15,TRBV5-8,TGTGCCAGCAGCTTTCCGGGACGGGAGAGAGAGACCCAGTACTTC,CASSFPGRERETQYF
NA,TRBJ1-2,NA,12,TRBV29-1,TGCACCGTATTCGGGGGAGGCGATGGCTACACCTTC,CTVFGGGDGYTF
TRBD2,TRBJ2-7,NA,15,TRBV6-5,TGTGCCAGCAGTCTGGGACTAGCCGAATCCTACGAGCAGTACTTC,CASSLGLAESYEQYF
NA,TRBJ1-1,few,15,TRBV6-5,TGTGCCAGCAGTTCTCCAGGAACCCGGAACACTGAAGCTTTCTTT,CASSSPGTRNTEAFF
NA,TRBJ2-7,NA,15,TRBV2,TGTGCCAGCAGTGAAAGACTAGAACTCTACTACGAGCAGTACTTC,CASSERLELYYEQYF
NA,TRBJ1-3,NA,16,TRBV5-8,TGTGCCAGCAGCTTGGAACGGGGTATCTCTGGAAACACCATATATTTT,CASSLERGISGNTIYF
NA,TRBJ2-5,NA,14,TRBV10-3,TGTGCCATCAGTGGATTCGGGGGCCAAGAGACCCAGTACTTC,CAISGFGGQETQYF
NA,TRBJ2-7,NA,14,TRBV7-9,TGTGCCAGCAGCGTTACAGTGCCCTCGGGCGAGCAGTACTTC,CASSVTVPSGEQYF
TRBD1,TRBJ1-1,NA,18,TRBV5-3,TGTGCCAGAAGCTTCCCCTCCGGACAGGGGGTATTGGACACTGAAGCTTTCTTT,CARSFPSGQGVLDTEAFF
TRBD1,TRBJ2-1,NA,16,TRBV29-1,TGCAGCGTTCCACCGACAGACAGGGGGGTCTACAATGAGCAGTTCTTC,CSVPPTDRGVYNEQFF
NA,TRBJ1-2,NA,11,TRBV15,TGTGCCACCAGCAGTAACGGGCCCCACACCTTC,CATSSNGPHTF